This TCR beta chain was sequenced for a study of T cells in localized non-small cell lung cancer. Study-level findings and limits: Of the tissues analyzed, uninvolved adjacent lung showed maximal T cell clonality, greater than tumor. It remains possible that heterogeneity exists, since only one tumor region was sequenced. A median of roughly 57 clones ranked among the top 100 in tumor appeared in adjacent lung. Higher blood T cell density went with longer overall survival.

Libraries were prepared by immunoSEQ multiplex PCR; TCRdb keeps only in-frame clonotypes and omits some of them. Of some 1,800 clones in the sample, 30% to 35% were seen once. Germline V CDR1 and CDR2: MNHGY, SAAAGT. This CDR3 is built from 14 residues. About this clone itself: Its antigen is as yet unknown. Mismatch with germline at one junction end may stem from a read error.

Here the sequenced sample was normal lung tissue next to the tumor, taken before any cancer treatment. This clonotype originated in a male donor at least 60 years old with stage III squamous cell lung carcinoma. The chain employs TRBV6-8 and TRBJ2-3; D might be TRBD2 (5 bases). This CDR3 is CASSDSEEPDTQYF. The CDR3 coding sequence is TGTGCCAGCAGTGACTCGGAGGAGCCAGATACGCAGTATTTT.